The T cell receptor beta chain described here comes from a study of blood T cells in healthy people across ages. Study outcomes and limitations: Researchers judged that diversity estimates from one million T cells fell short of true values.

Between the trimmed V and J ends, which lost 4 bases and 8 bases, there was a span of 6 bases. There are 11 residues in the CDR3. Germline V gives CDR1 SGHTA, CDR2 FQGNSA. This clonotype was detected ten times or more. Its target is not known. A second PCR, run for 7 to 11 cycles, used a sample-barcoded 5' primer plus a J-beta primer mix. Every cDNA molecule carried a tag from a template-switch adaptor bearing 12 random nucleotides. TCRdb reprocessed the 5' RACE reads via MiXCR and lists one record per CDR3 protein. The data hold 1.5 million to 2 million distinct CDR3 sequences, with around 36% observed a single time. Total RNA extraction produced at least 5 micrograms (per sample) for the study.

The receptor comes from a woman between 25 and 40 years old in good health. Sequencing was done on a sample of blood. The chain joins TRBV7-2 to TRBJ2-1; no clear D gene. The CDR3 reads CASSSRHEQFF. The DNA of the CDR3 is TGTGCCAGCAGCTCGCGCCATGAGCAGTTCTTC.